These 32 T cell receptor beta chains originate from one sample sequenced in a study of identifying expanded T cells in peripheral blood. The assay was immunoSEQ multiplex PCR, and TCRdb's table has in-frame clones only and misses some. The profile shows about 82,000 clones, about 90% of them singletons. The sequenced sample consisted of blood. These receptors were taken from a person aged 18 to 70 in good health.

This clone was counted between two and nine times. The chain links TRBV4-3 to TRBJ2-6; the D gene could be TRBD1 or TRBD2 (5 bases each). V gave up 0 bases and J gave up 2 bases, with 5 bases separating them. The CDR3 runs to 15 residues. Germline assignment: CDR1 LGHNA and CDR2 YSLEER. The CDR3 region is CASSQEGAGANVLTF. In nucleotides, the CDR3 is TGCGCCAGCAGCCAAGAGGGGGCTGGGGCCAACGTCCTGACTTTC.

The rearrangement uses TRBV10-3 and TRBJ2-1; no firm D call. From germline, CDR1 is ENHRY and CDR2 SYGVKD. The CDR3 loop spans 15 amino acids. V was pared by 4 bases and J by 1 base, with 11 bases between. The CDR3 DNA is TGTGCCATCAGTGGAAGCGCCAGGTCCTACAATGAGCAGTTCTTC. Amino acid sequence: CAISGSARSYNEQFF.

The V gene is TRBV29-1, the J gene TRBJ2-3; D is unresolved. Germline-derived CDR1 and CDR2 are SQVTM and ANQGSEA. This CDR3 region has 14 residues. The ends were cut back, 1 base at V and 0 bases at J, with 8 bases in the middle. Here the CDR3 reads CSVEGLGSTDTQYF. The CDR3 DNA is TGCAGCGTTGAAGGGTTGGGGAGCACAGATACGCAGTATTTT.

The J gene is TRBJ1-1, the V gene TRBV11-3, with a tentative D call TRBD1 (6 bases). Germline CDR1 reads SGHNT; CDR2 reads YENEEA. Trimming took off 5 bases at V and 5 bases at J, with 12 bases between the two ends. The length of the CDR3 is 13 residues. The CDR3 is CASSHGQRTEAFF. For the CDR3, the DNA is TGTGCCAGCAGCCACGGACAGAGAACTGAAGCTTTCTTT.

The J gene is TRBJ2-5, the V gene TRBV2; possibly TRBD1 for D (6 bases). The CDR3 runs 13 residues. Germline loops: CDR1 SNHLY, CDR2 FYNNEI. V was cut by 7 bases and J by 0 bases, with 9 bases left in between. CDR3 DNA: TGTGCCAGCACCCGGGACAACCAAGAGACCCAGTACTTC. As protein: CASTRDNQETQYF.

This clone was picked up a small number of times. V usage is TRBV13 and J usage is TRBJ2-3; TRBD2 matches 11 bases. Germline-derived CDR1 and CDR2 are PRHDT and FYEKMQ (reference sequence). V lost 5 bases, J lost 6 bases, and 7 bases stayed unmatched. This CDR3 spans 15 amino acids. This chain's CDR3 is CASSPGTSGGDTQYF. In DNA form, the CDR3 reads TGTGCCAGCAGCCCGGGGACTAGCGGAGGGGATACGCAGTATTTT. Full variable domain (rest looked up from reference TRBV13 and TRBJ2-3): AAGVIQSPRHLIKEKRETATLKCYPIPRHDTVYWYQQGPGQDPQFLISFYEKMQSDKGSIPDRFSAQQFSDYHSELNMSSLELGDSALYFCASSPGTSGGDTQYFGPGTRLTVL.

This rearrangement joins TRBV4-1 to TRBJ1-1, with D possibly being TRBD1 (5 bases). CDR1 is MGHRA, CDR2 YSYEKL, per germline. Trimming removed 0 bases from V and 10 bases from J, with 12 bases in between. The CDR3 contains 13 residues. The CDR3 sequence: CASSQDWGGRAFF. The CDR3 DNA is TGCGCCAGCAGCCAAGACTGGGGGGGTCGAGCTTTCTTT.

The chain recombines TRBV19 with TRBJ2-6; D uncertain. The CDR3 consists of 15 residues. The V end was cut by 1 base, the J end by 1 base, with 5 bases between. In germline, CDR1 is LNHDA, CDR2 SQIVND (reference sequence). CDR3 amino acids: CASSIAASGANVLTF. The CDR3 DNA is TGTGCCAGTAGTATAGCCGCATCTGGGGCCAACGTCCTGACTTTC.

The CDR3 here is CASSLAISSYEQYF. In nucleotides, the CDR3 is TGTGCCAGCAGCTTGGCCATTAGCTCCTACGAGCAGTACTTC. This sequence joins TRBV5-4 and TRBJ2-7; D not certain. V lost 0 bases and J lost 0, with 7 bases in between. The germline gives CDR1 SGHNT, CDR2 YYREEE (reference sequence). The CDR3 sequence is 14 residues long.

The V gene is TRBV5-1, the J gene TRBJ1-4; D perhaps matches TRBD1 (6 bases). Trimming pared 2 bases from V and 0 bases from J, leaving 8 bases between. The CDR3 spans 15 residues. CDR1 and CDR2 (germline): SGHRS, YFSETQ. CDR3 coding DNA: TGCGCCAGCAGCTTACAGGGTGCAACTAATGAAAAACTGTTTTTT. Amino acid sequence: CASSLQGATNEKLFF.

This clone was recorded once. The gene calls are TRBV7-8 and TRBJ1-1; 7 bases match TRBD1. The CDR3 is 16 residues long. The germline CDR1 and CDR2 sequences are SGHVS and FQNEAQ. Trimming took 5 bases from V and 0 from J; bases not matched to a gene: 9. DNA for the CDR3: TGTGCCAGCAGCCATATGCCCGGACAGGTGAACACTGAAGCTTTCTTT. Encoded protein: CASSHMPGQVNTEAFF.

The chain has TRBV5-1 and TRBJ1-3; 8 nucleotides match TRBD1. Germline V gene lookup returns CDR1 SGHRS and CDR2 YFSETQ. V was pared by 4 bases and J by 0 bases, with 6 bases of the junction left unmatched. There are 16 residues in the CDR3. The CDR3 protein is CASSPTGALSGNTIYF. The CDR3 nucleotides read TGCGCCAGCAGCCCGACAGGGGCGCTCTCTGGAAACACCATATATTTT.

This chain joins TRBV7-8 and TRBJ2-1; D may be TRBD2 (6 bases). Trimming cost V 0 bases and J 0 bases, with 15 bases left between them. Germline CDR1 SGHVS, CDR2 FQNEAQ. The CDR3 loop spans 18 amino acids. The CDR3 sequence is CASSLAMGLSSSYNEQFF. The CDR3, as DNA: TGTGCCAGCAGCTTAGCGATGGGACTCTCCAGCTCCTACAATGAGCAGTTCTTC.

The CDR3 loop is CASSVGPMNTEAFF. CDR3 coding DNA: TGTGCCAGCAGCGTGGGACCGATGAACACTGAAGCTTTCTTT. The chain is built from TRBV7-2 and TRBJ1-1; weak D call: TRBD1 (5 bases). V dropped 5 bases and J dropped 0 bases, with 10 bases sitting between them. Germline V gene lookup returns CDR1 SGHTA and CDR2 FQGNSA. The length of the CDR3 is 14 residues. Based on the CDR3 plus reference TRBV7-2 and TRBJ1-1, the full variable domain is GAGVSQSPSNKVTEKGKDVELRCDPISGHTALYWYRQSLGQGLEFLIYFQGNSAPDKSGLPSDRFSAERTGGSVSTLTIQRTQQEDSAVYLCASSVGPMNTEAFFGQGTRLTVV.

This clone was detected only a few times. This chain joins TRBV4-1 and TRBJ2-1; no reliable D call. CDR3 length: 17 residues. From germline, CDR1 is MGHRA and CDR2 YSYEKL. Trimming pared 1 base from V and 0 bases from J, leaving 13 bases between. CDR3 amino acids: CASSQVDFLSSYNEQFF. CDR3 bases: TGCGCCAGCAGCCAAGTGGATTTTCTTAGCTCCTACAATGAGCAGTTCTTC.

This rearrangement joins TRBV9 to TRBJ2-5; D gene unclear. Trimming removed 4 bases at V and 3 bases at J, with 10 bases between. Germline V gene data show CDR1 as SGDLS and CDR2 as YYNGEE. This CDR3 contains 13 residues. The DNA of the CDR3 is TGTGCCAGCAGCCCCAGTGGGAAAGAGACCCAGTACTTC. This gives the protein CASSPSGKETQYF.

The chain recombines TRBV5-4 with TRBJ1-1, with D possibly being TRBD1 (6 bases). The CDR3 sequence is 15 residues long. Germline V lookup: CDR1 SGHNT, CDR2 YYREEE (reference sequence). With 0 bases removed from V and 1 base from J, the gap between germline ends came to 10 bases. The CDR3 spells CASSLVSRGNTEAFF. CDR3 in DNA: TGTGCCAGCAGCTTGGTCTCCAGGGGGAACACTGAAGCTTTCTTT. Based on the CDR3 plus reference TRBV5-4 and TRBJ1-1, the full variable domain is ETGVTQSPTHLIKTRGQQVTLRCSSQSGHNTVSWYQQALGQGPQFIFQYYREEENGRGNFPPRFSGLQFPNYSSELNVNALELDDSALYLCASSLVSRGNTEAFFGQGTRLTVV.

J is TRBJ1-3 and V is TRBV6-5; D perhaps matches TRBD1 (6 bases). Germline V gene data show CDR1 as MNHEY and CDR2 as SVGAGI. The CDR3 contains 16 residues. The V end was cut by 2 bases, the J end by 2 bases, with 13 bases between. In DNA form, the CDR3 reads TGTGCCAGCAGTTACCTTCCACAGGGCCCTGGAAACACCATATATTTT. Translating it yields CASSYLPQGPGNTIYF.

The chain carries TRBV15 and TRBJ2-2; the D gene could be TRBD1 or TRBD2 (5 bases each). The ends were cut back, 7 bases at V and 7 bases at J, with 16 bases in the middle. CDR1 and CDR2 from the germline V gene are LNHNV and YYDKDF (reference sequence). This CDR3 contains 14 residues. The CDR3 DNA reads TGTGCCACCAACCCGGGACCACAAAGCGGGGAGCTGTTTTTT. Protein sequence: CATNPGPQSGELFF.

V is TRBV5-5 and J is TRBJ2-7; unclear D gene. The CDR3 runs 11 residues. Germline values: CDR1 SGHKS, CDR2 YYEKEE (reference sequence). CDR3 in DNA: TGTGCAACCCTCCGAGCCTACGAGCAGTACTTC. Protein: CATLRAYEQYF.

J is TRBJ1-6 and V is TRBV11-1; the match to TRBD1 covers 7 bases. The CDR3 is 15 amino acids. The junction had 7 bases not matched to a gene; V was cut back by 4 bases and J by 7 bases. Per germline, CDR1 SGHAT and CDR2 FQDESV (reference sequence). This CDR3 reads CASSSQGLKNSPLHF. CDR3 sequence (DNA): TGTGCCAGCAGCTCACAGGGGCTAAAGAATTCACCCCTCCACTTT. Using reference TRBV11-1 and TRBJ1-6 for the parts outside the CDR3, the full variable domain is EAEVAQSPRYKITEKSQAVAFWCDPISGHATLYWYRQILGQGPELLVQFQDESVVDDSQLPKDRFSAERLKGVDSTLKIQPAELGDSAMYLCASSSQGLKNSPLHFGNGTRLTVT.

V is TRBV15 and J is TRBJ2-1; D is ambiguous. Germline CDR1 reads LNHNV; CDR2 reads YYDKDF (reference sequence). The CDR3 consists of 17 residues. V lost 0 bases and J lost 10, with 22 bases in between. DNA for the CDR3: TGTGCCACCAGCAGAGATCCCTCCCCTACCTCCCCCAGGGAGCAGTTCTTC. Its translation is CATSRDPSPTSPREQFF.

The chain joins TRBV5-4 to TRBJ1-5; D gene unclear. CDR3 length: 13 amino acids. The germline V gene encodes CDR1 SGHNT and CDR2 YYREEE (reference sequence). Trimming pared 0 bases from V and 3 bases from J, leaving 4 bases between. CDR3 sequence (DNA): TGTGCCAGCAGCTTGGGGGTCAATCAGCCCCAGCATTTT. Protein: CASSLGVNQPQHF.

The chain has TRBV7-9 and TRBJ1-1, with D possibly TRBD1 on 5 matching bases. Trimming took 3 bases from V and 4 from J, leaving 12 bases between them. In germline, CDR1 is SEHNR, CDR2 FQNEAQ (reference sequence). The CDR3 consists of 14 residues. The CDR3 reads CASSFWGMGTEAFF. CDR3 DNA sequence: TGTGCCAGCAGCTTCTGGGGCATGGGCACTGAAGCTTTCTTT.

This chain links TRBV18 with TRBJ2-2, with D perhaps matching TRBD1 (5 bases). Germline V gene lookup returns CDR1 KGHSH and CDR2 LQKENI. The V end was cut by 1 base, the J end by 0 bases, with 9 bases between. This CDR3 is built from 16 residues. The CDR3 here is CASSPRGATNTGELFF. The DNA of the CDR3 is TGTGCCAGCTCACCACGTGGGGCCACGAACACCGGGGAGCTGTTTTTT.

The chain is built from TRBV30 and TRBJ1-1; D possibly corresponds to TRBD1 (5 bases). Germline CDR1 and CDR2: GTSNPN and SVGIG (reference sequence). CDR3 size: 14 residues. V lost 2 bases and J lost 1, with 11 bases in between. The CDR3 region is CAWSLGHQNTEAFF. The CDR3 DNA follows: TGTGCCTGGAGTCTCGGACACCAGAACACTGAAGCTTTCTTT.

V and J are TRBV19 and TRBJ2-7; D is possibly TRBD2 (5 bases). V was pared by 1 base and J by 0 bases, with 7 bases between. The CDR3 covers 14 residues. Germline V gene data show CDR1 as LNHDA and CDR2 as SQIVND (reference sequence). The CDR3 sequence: CASSIAEGSYEQYF. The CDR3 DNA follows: TGTGCCAGTAGTATAGCTGAGGGCTCCTACGAGCAGTACTTC.

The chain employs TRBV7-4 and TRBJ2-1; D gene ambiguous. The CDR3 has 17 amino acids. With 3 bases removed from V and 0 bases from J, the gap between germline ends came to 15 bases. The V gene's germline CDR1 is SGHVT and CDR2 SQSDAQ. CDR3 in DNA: TGTGCCAGCAGCTTCGCACGCCGAGAAGGCTCCTACAATGAGCAGTTCTTC. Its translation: CASSFARREGSYNEQFF.

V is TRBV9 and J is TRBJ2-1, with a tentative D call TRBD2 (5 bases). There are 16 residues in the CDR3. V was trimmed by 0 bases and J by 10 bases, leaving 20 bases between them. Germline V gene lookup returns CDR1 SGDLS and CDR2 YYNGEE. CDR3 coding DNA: TGTGCCAGCAGCGTAGATCCGGACGGGAACTACGGAGAGCAGTTCTTC. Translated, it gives CASSVDPDGNYGEQFF.

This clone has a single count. As DNA, the CDR3 is TGTGCCAGCAGCGTGGAAGACAGGGCCAATCAGCCCCAGCATTTT. Amino acid sequence: CASSVEDRANQPQHF. The rearrangement links TRBV9 to TRBJ1-5; 7 positions agree with TRBD1. The CDR3 length is 15 residues. V lost 2 bases, J lost 3 bases, and 5 bases stayed unmatched. Germline CDR1 reads SGDLS; CDR2 reads YYNGEE.

CDR3 residues: CASRLDVPNSPLHF. Written as DNA, the CDR3 is TGTGCCAGCAGACTGGACGTACCAAATTCACCCCTCCACTTT. The chain recombines TRBV6-6 with TRBJ1-6; unclear D gene. This CDR3 is built from 14 residues. Trimming removed 6 bases at V and 7 bases at J, with 13 bases between. Per germline, CDR1 MNHNY and CDR2 SVGAGI (reference sequence).

The CDR3 here is CAIRLENTGELFF. The CDR3 region has the DNA TGTGCCATACGGCTTGAGAACACCGGGGAGCTGTTTTTT. The V and J genes are TRBV27 and TRBJ2-2; unclear D gene. V shed 10 bases and J shed 1 base, with 10 bases lying between them. This CDR3 has 13 residues. From germline, CDR1 is MNHEY and CDR2 SMNVEV (reference sequence).